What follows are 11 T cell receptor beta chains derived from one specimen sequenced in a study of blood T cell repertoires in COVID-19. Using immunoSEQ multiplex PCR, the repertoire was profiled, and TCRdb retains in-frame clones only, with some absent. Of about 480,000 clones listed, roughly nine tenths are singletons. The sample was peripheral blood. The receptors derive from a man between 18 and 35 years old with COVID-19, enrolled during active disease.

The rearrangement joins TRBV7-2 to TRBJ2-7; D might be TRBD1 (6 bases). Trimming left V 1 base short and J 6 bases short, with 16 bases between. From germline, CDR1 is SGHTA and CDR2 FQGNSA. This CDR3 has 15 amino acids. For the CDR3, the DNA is TGTGCCAGCAGCTTAGTTGCGACAGGCGCCTTCGAGCAGTACTTC. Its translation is CASSLVATGAFEQYF.

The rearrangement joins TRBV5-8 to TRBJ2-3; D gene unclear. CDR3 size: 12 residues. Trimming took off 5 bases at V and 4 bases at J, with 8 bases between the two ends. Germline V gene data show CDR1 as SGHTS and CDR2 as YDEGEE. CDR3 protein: CASRERADTQYF. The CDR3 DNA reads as TGTGCCAGCAGGGAGAGAGCAGATACGCAGTATTTT.

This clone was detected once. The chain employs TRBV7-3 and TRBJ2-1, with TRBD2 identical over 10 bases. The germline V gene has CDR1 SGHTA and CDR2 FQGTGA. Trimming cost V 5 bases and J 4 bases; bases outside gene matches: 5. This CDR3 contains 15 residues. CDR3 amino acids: CASSRPGLAYNEQFF. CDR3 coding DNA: TGTGCCAGCAGCCGACCGGGACTAGCGTACAATGAGCAGTTCTTC.

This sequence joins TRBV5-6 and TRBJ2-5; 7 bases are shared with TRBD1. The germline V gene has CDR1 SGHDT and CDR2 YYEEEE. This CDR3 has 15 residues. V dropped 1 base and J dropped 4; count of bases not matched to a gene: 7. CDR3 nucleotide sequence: TGTGCCAGCAGCTTGAGACAGGGTGTTTCAGAGACCCAGTACTTC. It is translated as CASSLRQGVSETQYF.

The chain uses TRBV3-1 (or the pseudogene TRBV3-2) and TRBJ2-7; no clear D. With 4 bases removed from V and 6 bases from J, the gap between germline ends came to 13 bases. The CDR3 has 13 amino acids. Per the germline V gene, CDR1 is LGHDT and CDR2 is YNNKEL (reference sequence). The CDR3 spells CASSPQRSSEQYF. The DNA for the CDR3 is TGTGCCAGCAGCCCCCAGAGGTCCAGCGAGCAGTACTTC.

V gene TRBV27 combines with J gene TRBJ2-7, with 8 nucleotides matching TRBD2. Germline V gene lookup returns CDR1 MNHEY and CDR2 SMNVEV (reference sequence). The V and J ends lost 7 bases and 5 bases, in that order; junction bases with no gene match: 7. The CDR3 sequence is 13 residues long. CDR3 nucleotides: TGTGCCAGCACACCAGCGGGAGCCCACGAGCAGTACTTC. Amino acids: CASTPAGAHEQYF.

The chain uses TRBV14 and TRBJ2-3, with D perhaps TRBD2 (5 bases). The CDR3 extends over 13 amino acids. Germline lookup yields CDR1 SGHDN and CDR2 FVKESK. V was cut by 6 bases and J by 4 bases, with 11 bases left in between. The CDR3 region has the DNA TGTGCCAGCAGTCTGAGCGGAGCAGATACGCAGTATTTT. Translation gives CASSLSGADTQYF.

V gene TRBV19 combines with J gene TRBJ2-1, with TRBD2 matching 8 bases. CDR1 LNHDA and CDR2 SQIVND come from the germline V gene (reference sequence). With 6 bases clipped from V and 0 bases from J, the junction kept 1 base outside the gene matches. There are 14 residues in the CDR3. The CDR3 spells CASSGGDSYNEQFF. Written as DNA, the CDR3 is TGTGCCAGTAGCGGGGGGGACTCCTACAATGAGCAGTTCTTC. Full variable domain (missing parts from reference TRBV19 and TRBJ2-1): DGGITQSPKYLFRKEGQNVTLSCEQNLNHDAMYWYRQDPGQGLRLIYYSQIVNDFQKGDIAEGYSVSREKKESFPLTVTSAQKNPTAFYLCASSGGDSYNEQFFGPGTRLTVL.

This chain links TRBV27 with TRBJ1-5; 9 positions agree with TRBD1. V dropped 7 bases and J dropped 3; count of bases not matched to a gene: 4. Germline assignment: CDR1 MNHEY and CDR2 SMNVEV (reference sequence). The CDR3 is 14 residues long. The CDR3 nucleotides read TGTGCCAGCACCCGGACAGGGGTCAATCAGCCCCAGCATTTT. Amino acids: CASTRTGVNQPQHF.

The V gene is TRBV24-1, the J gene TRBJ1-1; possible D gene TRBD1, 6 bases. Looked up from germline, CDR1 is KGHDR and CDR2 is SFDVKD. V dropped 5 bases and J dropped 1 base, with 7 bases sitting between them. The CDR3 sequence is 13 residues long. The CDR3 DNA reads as TGTGCCACCAGTGCGGACAGGAACACTGAAGCTTTCTTT. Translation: CATSADRNTEAFF.

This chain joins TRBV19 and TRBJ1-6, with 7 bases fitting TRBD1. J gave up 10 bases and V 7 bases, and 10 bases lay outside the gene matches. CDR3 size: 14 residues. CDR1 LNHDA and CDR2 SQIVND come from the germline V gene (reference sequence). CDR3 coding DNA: TGTGCCAGTATGTCGGGACCAGGGGGATCACCCCTCCACTTT. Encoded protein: CASMSGPGGSPLHF.